This is a list of T cell receptor beta chains from one sample in a study of shared clonotypes between healthy human individuals. The protocol was immunoSEQ multiplex PCR, while the TCRdb copy is restricted to in-frame clones and leaves out a portion. This sample has about 2,100,000 clones, with more than 85% found just once. The sequencing input was naive CD8+ T cells from PBMCs. These receptors came from a man between 18 and 35 years old in good health. Some clones in this sample may be carry-over from other donors' samples. CDR3s include the opening cysteine and the closing phenylalanine or tryptophan. The D gene is left open where the match is weak. The size of a clone is reported for some rows only, either as once, few or many, or as a class for expanded clones.

DNA | CDR3 | J | V | D | size
TGTGCCAGTACTTCCGGGACAGACAATGAGCAGTTCTTC | CASTSGTDNEQFF | TRBJ2-1 | TRBV19 | TRBD1 | NA
TGTGCCAGTAGTATAGAGGCCCACAGGGTTCCGAGGCCCCAGCATTTT | CASSIEAHRVPRPQHF | TRBJ1-5 | TRBV19 | NA | once
TGTGCCAGCAGCCCTACAGGGGCCTTGGGTGAGCAGTACTTC | CASSPTGALGEQYF | TRBJ2-7 | TRBV27 | TRBD1 | once
TGTGCCAGCATCCCAAGGCCTTCCCAGAACACCGGGGAGCTGTTTTTT | CASIPRPSQNTGELFF | TRBJ2-2 | TRBV28 | NA | NA
TGTGCCAGTAGTATGCCCTTGGGCAGGGACACTGAAGCTTTCTTT | CASSMPLGRDTEAFF | TRBJ1-1 | TRBV19 | NA | NA
TGTGCCAGTAAGCCAGGGGGCTTGTACGAGCAGTACTTC | CASKPGGLYEQYF | TRBJ2-7 | TRBV19 | TRBD1 | NA
TGTGCCAGCAGTTCTACAGGGACGCGATACGAGCAGTACTTC | CASSSTGTRYEQYF | TRBJ2-7 | TRBV27 | NA | NA
TGCAGCGCCGTGGAAGGGGACAGGGGGCGCGAGCAGTACTTC | CSAVEGDRGREQYF | TRBJ2-7 | TRBV29-1 | TRBD1 | NA
TGTGCCAGCAGTTTAGTGGGGGGGTACCCCTCTGGGGCCAACGTCCTGACTTTC | CASSLVGGYPSGANVLTF | TRBJ2-6 | TRBV27 | TRBD2 | NA
TGTGCCAGCACCCTTATCGGGGGGACAGGGGAGGCCGGGGAGCTGTTTTTT | CASTLIGGTGEAGELFF | TRBJ2-2 | TRBV27 | TRBD1 | NA
TGTGCCAGCAGTGACGTACTTGTCGACTACAATGAGCAGTTCTTC | CASSDVLVDYNEQFF | TRBJ2-1 | TRBV2 | NA | NA
TGTGCCAGCAGCTTAGAGGGAAGATATGGCTACACCTTC | CASSLEGRYGYTF | TRBJ1-2 | TRBV7-9 | NA | NA
TGTGCCAGCAGCGTAGACGGGACCGCTAATGAAAAACTGTTTTTT | CASSVDGTANEKLFF | TRBJ1-4 | TRBV9 | NA | NA
TGTGCCAGCAGTTATACTAGCGGTTCCTACGAGCAGTACTTC | CASSYTSGSYEQYF | TRBJ2-7 | TRBV27 | TRBD2 | NA
TGTGCCAGCAGTCCTGCTTATCGAGAGCAGTTCTTC | CASSPAYREQFF | TRBJ2-1 | TRBV28 | NA | NA
TGCAGCGGCTTTATAGGAAACGGAAACACCATATATTTT | CSGFIGNGNTIYF | TRBJ1-3 | TRBV29-1 | NA | NA
TGTGCCAGCAGTTCCGGACTCGAGCAGTTCTTC | CASSSGLEQFF | TRBJ2-1 | TRBV2 | NA | NA
TGCGCCAGCAGCCAAGGGCTAAGGGAGACCCAGTACTTC | CASSQGLRETQYF | TRBJ2-5 | TRBV4-1 | NA | NA
TGTGCCAGCAGTTACTCGAACCGGGACCCCCATGGCTACACCTTC | CASSYSNRDPHGYTF | TRBJ1-2 | TRBV6-5 | NA | NA
TGTGCCAGCAGCCCAGGGGTGTGGGGAAGCTATGGCTACACCTTC | CASSPGVWGSYGYTF | TRBJ1-2 | TRBV6-6 | NA | NA
TGTGCCAGCAGCGGGAGCCGGGGCACTGAAGCTTTCTTT | CASSGSRGTEAFF | TRBJ1-1 | TRBV5-6 | NA | NA
TGTGCCAGCAGCCAGCGCAGCTCCTACAATGAGCAGTTCTTC | CASSQRSSYNEQFF | TRBJ2-1 | TRBV16 | NA | NA
TGTGCCATCAGTGAGATAGGGGGGACAGATACGCAGTATTTT | CAISEIGGTDTQYF | TRBJ2-3 | TRBV10-3 | NA | NA
TGTGCCAGCAGCTTAAACAGGGCCGACACTGAAGCTTTCTTT | CASSLNRADTEAFF | TRBJ1-1 | TRBV11-3 | NA | NA
TGTGCCAGCAGCCAAGATGGGGTTAGCACAGATACGCAGTATTTT | CASSQDGVSTDTQYF | TRBJ2-3 | TRBV4-2 | NA | NA
TGCGCCAGCAGTGTCGCGGGAGGGCCCTCGGAGACCCAGTACTTC | CASSVAGGPSETQYF | TRBJ2-5 | TRBV10-2 | TRBD2 | NA
TGTGCCAGCAGCTTACCTACCGCCGGACTAGCGAGTACCTACGAGCAGTACTTC | CASSLPTAGLASTYEQYF | TRBJ2-7 | TRBV7-9 | TRBD2 | NA
TGTGCCAGCAGCTCTAAGCGGGAGGAGAGGGAGACCCAGTACTTC | CASSSKREERETQYF | TRBJ2-5 | TRBV7-2 | TRBD2 | once
TGTGCCAGTACCCTAGGGGGAAGAAAAACTGAAGCTTTCTTT | CASTLGGRKTEAFF | TRBJ1-1 | TRBV19 | NA | NA
TGTGCCAGCAGTTTAGAGGCCAGGGGGCGAGACAATGAGCAGTTCTTC | CASSLEARGRDNEQFF | TRBJ2-1 | TRBV28 | TRBD1 | NA
TGTGCCAGCAGAATAACAGGAAACAATGAGCAGTTCTTC | CASRITGNNEQFF | TRBJ2-1 | TRBV28 | NA | NA
TGTGCCAGCACTGGGGAGTCACGAGGGACCCAGTACTTC | CASTGESRGTQYF | TRBJ2-5 | TRBV25-1 | NA | NA
TGTGCCAGCAGCCAACAAAGGACTAGCATCTACAATGAGCAGTTCTTC | CASSQQRTSIYNEQFF | TRBJ2-1 | TRBV4-2 | TRBD2 | NA
TGCGCCAGCAGCCAAGATCGGGGGACCGGGGAGCTGTTTTTT | CASSQDRGTGELFF | TRBJ2-2 | TRBV4-3 | NA | NA
TGTGCCAGCAGCTTAGCAGCGGGAAACTCCTACGAGCAGTACTTC | CASSLAAGNSYEQYF | TRBJ2-7 | TRBV7-6 | TRBD2 | NA
TGTGCCAGCAGACCCATGACAGGGAATTATCTCGAGCAGTACTTC | CASRPMTGNYLEQYF | TRBJ2-7 | TRBV27 | TRBD1 | NA
TGTGCCAGCAGCCCCCAGGGACTTCTAGTCGGGAGATTTACCGGGGAGCTGTTTTTT | CASSPQGLLVGRFTGELFF | TRBJ2-2 | TRBV9 | NA | NA
TGCGCCAGCAGCCAAGAGCCCGCACAGGGAACGGAGACCCAGTACTTC | CASSQEPAQGTETQYF | TRBJ2-5 | TRBV4-1 | NA | NA
TGTGCCAGCAGTTACTCGTCGGATTGGGACACCATATATTTT | CASSYSSDWDTIYF | TRBJ1-3 | TRBV6-6 | NA | NA
TGCAGCGTTGCAGGGACTAGCGCGTCCAATGAGCAGTTCTTC | CSVAGTSASNEQFF | TRBJ2-1 | TRBV29-1 | TRBD2 | NA
TGTGCCAGCAGCTCCTCAGGGTTTCCCGCGCGGGAGCAGTACTTC | CASSSSGFPAREQYF | TRBJ2-7 | TRBV13 | NA | NA
TGTGCCACCAGCAGAGATCCATATTCAGACACCTACAATGAGCAGTTCTTC | CATSRDPYSDTYNEQFF | TRBJ2-1 | TRBV15 | NA | NA
TGTGCCAGTACCCCAAGGGGGACAGGGGTCGTCGAGCAGTACTTC | CASTPRGTGVVEQYF | TRBJ2-7 | TRBV19 | TRBD1 | NA
TGTGCCAGCAGCGACCGGACGGCCAGGGGGGGGTACGAGCAGTACTTC | CASSDRTARGGYEQYF | TRBJ2-7 | TRBV4-2 | NA | NA
TGCGCCAGCAGCCAAGGAGGTAATGAAAAACTGTTTTTT | CASSQGGNEKLFF | TRBJ1-4 | TRBV4-3 | NA | NA
TGTGCCAGCAGCCTAGCCGAGGGGGCCGACTATGGCTACACCTTC | CASSLAEGADYGYTF | TRBJ1-2 | TRBV27 | TRBD1 | NA
TGTGCCAGCAGTTTACGGCGGGACCCATCCTACGAGCAGTACTTC | CASSLRRDPSYEQYF | TRBJ2-7 | TRBV27 | NA | NA
TGCAGCGTCTCCCTTCGGGACAGACCCTACAATGAGCAGTTCTTC | CSVSLRDRPYNEQFF | TRBJ2-1 | TRBV29-1 | TRBD1 | NA
TGTGCCAGCAGTCAAGATCCTTCCCTCTCCTACGAGCAGTACTTC | CASSQDPSLSYEQYF | TRBJ2-7 | TRBV13 | NA | NA
TGCGCCAGCACACTAGCGGGAGATTTCTCCGGGGAGCTGTTTTTT | CASTLAGDFSGELFF | TRBJ2-2 | TRBV4-1 | TRBD2 | once
TGTGCCAGCAGCCCAATAGGAAGGGTTGGTTACGAGCAGTACTTC | CASSPIGRVGYEQYF | TRBJ2-7 | TRBV14 | NA | NA
TGTGCCAGCAGGGACAGGGACAACTCCTACGAGCAGTACTTC | CASRDRDNSYEQYF | TRBJ2-7 | TRBV2 | TRBD1 | NA
TGCGCCAGCAGCCAAGAATCAGGGGACTTCTACGAGCAGTACTTC | CASSQESGDFYEQYF | TRBJ2-7 | TRBV4-3 | NA | NA
TGTGCCAGCAGCTCCACCCGGGACAGTCATGAAAAACTGTTTTTT | CASSSTRDSHEKLFF | TRBJ1-4 | TRBV7-9 | TRBD1 | NA
TGTGCCAGCAGTCATTCTTTATCCAGAGTTCGTGAAAAACTGTTTTTT | CASSHSLSRVREKLFF | TRBJ1-4 | TRBV7-9 | NA | NA
TGCGCCAGCAGCTTCCCGGCCAGGGACAGGTACACAGATACGCAGTATTTT | CASSFPARDRYTDTQYF | TRBJ2-3 | TRBV5-1 | TRBD1 | NA
TGTGCCATCAGTGAGGAGGTGGACTATGGCTACACCTTC | CAISEEVDYGYTF | TRBJ1-2 | TRBV10-3 | NA | once
TGTGCCAGCAGCCTAACACCGGGACAGACAGATGGCTACACCTTC | CASSLTPGQTDGYTF | TRBJ1-2 | TRBV7-3 | TRBD1 | NA
TGTGCCAGCAGTGACCCCGAACGGATCTATGGCTACACCTTC | CASSDPERIYGYTF | TRBJ1-2 | TRBV6-1 | NA | NA